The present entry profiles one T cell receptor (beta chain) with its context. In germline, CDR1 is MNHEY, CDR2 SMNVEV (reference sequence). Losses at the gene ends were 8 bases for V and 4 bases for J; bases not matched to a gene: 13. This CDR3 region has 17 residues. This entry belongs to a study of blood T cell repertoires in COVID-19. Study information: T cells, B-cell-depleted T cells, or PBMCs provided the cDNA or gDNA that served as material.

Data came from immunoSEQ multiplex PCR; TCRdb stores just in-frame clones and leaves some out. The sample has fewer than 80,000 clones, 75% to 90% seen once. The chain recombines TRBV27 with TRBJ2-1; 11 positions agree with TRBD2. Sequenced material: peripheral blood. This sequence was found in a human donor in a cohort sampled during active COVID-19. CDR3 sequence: CASGTLLAGGLYNEQFF. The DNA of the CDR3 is TGTGCCAGCGGAACTTTATTAGCGGGAGGGCTTTACAATGAGCAGTTCTTC.